Below, one TCR beta chain is given with its context. Its antigen remains unknown. The V end was cut by 2 bases, the J end by 8 bases, with 10 bases between. The germline gives CDR1 SGHAT, CDR2 FQNNGV. This CDR3 is built from 13 residues. The data are from a study of vaccination and CD4 T cells after COVID-19. The Oncomine TCR Beta short-read assay sequenced DNA from cultured CD4+ T cells. MiXCR, applied by TCRdb to the PCR reads, yields one record per CDR3 protein. The sample comprises over 20,000 distinct CDR3 sequences, less than 40% of which are singletons, and less than 4% rests with the top ten. Time point given: late sampling 161 to 241 days after vaccination in three convalescent patients. Treatment noted: roughly 10-day PBMC culture with coronavirus spike peptide pools or control peptides (ViraFEST assay). Wells contained under 2.5 million PBMCs each, and these were cultured with roughly 10 IU/ml IL-2 and around 10 ug/ml peptide pools.

This TCR derives from a human donor who had recovered from COVID-19. The specimen comprised CD4+ T cells from blood, cultured in vitro, sampled about 7 months after SARS-CoV-2 vaccination. The chain carries TRBV11-2 and TRBJ2-4; D remains ambiguous. DNA for the CDR3: TGTGCCAGCAGCTTAAGACCGTGGGACATTCAGTACTTC. The encoded protein is CASSLRPWDIQYF. Looking up the rest from reference TRBV11-2 and TRBJ2-4 gives the full variable domain: EAGVAQSPRYKIIEKRQSVAFWCNPISGHATLYWYQQILGQGPKLLIQFQNNGVVDDSQLPKDRFSAERLKGVDSTLKIQPAKLEDSAVYLCASSLRPWDIQYFGAGTRLSVL.